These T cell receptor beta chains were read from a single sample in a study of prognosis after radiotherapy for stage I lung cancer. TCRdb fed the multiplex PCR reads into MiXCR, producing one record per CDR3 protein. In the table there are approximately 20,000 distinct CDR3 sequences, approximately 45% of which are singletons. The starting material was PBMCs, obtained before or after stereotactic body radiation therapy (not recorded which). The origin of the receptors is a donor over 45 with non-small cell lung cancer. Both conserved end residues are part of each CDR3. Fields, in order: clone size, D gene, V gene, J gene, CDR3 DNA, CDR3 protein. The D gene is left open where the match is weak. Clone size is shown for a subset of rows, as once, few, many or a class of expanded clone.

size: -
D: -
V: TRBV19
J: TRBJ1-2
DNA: TGTGCCAGTAGTATCAACCGGGGATATGGCTACACCTTC
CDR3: CASSINRGYGYTF

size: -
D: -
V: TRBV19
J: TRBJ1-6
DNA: TGTGCCAGTAGTGATCTTATAAATTCACCCCTCCACTTT
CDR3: CASSDLINSPLHF

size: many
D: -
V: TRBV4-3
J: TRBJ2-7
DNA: TGCGCCAGCAGCCAAGCTCTGTCTAGAGACTCCTACGAGCAGTACTTC
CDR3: CASSQALSRDSYEQYF

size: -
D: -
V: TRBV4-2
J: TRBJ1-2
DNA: TGTGCCAGCAGCCAAGATCGGGTGGGCGCGGAGGGCTACACCTTC
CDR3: CASSQDRVGAEGYTF

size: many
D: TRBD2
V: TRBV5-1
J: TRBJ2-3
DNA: TGCGCCAGCAGCTCGGGAGGGCGGGGAGATACGCAGTATTTT
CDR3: CASSSGGRGDTQYF

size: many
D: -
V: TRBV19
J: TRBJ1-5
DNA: TGTGCCAGTAAGGCCGGGCATCAGCCCCAGCATTTT
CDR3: CASKAGHQPQHF

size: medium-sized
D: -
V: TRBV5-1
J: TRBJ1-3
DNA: TGCGCCAGCAGCCCGGGATTGCGGGACTCTGGAAACACCATATATTTT
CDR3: CASSPGLRDSGNTIYF

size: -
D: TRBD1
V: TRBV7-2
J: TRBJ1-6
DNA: TGTGCCAGCAGCTTAGAAGCTCTTGGCAGGGGGCCAGAGGTATCACCCCTCCACTTT
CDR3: CASSLEALGRGPEVSPLHF

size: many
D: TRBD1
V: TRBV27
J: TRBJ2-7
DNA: TGTGCCAGCAGTTTTTTATCGACTATAGGGGGCGCCGAGCAGTACTTC
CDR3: CASSFLSTIGGAEQYF

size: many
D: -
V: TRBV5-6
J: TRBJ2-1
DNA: TGTGCCAGCAGTCCGGGGTGGGAGATCTACAATGAGCAGTTCTTC
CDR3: CASSPGWEIYNEQFF

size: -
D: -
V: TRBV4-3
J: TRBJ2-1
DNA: TGCGCCAGCAGCCAAGATCGGGGAGGAGCAGGTCCAGGGCCTGAGCAGTTCTTC
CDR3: CASSQDRGGAGPGPEQFF

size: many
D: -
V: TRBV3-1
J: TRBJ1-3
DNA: TGTGCCAGCAGCTTCGGACGGCGCGGAAACACCATATATTTT
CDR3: CASSFGRRGNTIYF

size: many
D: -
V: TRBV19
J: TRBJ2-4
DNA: TGTGCCAGTAATTCCGGGGTTTGGGACATTCAGTACTTC
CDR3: CASNSGVWDIQYF

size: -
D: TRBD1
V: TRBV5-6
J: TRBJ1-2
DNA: TGTGCCAGCAGATCGGGACAGGTGTACCACCATGGCTACACCTTC
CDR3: CASRSGQVYHHGYTF

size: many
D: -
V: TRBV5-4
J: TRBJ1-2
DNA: TGTGCCAGCAGCTTGGGGCAGGGTGTCTATGGCTACACCTTC
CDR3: CASSLGQGVYGYTF

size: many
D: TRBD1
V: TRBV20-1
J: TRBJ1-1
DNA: TGCAGTGCGCAGTCCGGGACAGGGGGTTTGGAAGCTTTCTTT
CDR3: CSAQSGTGGLEAFF

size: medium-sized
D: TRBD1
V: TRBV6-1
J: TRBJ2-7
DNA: TGTGCCAGCGGACAGGCCTACGAGCAGTACTTC
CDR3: CASGQAYEQYF

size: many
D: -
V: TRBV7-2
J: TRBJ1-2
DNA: TGTGCCAGCAGCTTAGCCGTTCGAACGCACTATGGCTACACCTTC
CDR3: CASSLAVRTHYGYTF

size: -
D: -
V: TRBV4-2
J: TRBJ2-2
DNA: TGTGCCAGCAGCCTTGACCAGGGAGCCGGGGAGCTGTTTTTT
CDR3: CASSLDQGAGELFF

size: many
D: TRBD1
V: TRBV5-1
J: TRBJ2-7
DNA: TGCGCCAGCAGACTTGGGACAGGACCCTCCTACGAGCAGTACTTC
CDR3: CASRLGTGPSYEQYF

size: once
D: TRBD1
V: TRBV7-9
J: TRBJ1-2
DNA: TGTGCCAGCAGCTTATTCCCCGGGACAGGAATTAACTATGGCTACACCTTC
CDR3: CASSLFPGTGINYGYTF

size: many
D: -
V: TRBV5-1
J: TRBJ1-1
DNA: TGCGCCAGCAGCGTTTCGGCGGGGATAGGAACTGAAGCTTTCTTT
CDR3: CASSVSAGIGTEAFF

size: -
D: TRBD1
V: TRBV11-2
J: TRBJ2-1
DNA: TGTGCCAGCAGCCTATCGGCCCGGGACAGGGTCGATGAGCAGTTCTTC
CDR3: CASSLSARDRVDEQFF

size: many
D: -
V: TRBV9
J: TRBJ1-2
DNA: TGTGCCAGCAGCGTGAGTGGGGCCTATGGCTACACCTTC
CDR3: CASSVSGAYGYTF

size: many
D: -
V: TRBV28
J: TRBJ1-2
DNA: TGTGCCAGCAGTTCGTCCAGAACTAACTATGGCTACACCTTC
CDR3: CASSSSRTNYGYTF

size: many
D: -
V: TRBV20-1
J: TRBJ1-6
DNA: TGCAGTGCTATCATGGCCAGCCGGACGAATTCACCCCTCCACTTT
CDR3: CSAIMASRTNSPLHF

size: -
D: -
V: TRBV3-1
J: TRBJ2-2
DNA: TGTGCCAGCAGCCAGGCCCGGGAGCTGTTTTTT
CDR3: CASSQARELFF

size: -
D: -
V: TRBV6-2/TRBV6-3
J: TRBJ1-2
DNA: TGTGCCAGCAGTGAAGGGCGGTTGGGTCCCGGCTATGTCTACACCTTC
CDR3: CASSEGRLGPGYVYTF

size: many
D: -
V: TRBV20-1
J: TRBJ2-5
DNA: TGCAGTGCTAGAGATGACCGGACGAAGCCCCAAGAGACCCAGTACTTC
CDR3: CSARDDRTKPQETQYF

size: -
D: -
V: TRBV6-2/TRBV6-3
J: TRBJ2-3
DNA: TGTGCCAGCAGACCAGCACAGGGAAGAGGAAGCAATCAGCCCCAGTATTTT
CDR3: CASRPAQGRGSNQPQYF

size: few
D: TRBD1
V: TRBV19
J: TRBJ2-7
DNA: TGTGCCAGTAGGGCGGGACAGGGCCCCTACGAGCAGTACTTC
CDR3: CASRAGQGPYEQYF

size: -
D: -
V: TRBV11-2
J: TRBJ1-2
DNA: TGTGCCAGCAGCTTAGAAATACAGGGTGGGGGCAACTATGGCTACACCTTC
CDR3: CASSLEIQGGGNYGYTF

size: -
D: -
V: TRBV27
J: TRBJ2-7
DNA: TGTTCCACCAGTCTGAGCGCCAATTACGAGCAGTACTTC
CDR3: CSTSLSANYEQYF

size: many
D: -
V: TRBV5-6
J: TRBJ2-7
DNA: TGTGCCAGCAGCTCTCAGGGAATCTCCTACGAGCAGTACTTC
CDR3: CASSSQGISYEQYF

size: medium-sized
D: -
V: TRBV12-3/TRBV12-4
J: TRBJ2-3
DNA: TGTGCCAGCAGCTACCGGACGGGGGTGGCAGATACGCAGTATTTT
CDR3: CASSYRTGVADTQYF

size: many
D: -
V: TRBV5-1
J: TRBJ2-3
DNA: TGCGCCAGCAGCTTGTCACGCATGACTAGCACAGATACGCAGTATTTT
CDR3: CASSLSRMTSTDTQYF

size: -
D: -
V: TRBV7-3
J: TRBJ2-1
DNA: TGTGCCAGCAGCTTAGGTCCGTCAGGGAGTATCTACAATGAGCAGTTCTTC
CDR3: CASSLGPSGSIYNEQFF

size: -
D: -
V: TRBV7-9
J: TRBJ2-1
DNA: TGTGCCAGCAGCTTAGGGACAGCCTACAATGAGCAGTTCTTC
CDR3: CASSLGTAYNEQFF

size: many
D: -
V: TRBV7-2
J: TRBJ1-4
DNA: TGTGCCAGCAGCTTAAATACAGGGAATGAAAAACTGTTTTTT
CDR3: CASSLNTGNEKLFF

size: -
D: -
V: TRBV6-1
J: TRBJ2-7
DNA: TGTGCCAGCAGCGGGTCCTCCTACGATCAGTACTTC
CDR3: CASSGSSYDQYF

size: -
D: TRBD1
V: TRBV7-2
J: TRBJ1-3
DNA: TGTGCCAGCAGCCCTGGTTGGACAGGAATCTCTGGAAACACCATATATTTT
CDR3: CASSPGWTGISGNTIYF

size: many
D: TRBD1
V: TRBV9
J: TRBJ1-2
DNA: TGTGCCAGCAGCGCGGGACAGGTCTATGGCTACACCTTC
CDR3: CASSAGQVYGYTF

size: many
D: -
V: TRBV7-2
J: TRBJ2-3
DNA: TGTGCCAGCAGCTTAGTAACGAACACAGATACGCAGTATTTT
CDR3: CASSLVTNTDTQYF

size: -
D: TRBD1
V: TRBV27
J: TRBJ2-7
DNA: TGTGCCAGCAGTTTATCGGGGAACAGGGGGGCCTACGAGCAGTACTTC
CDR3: CASSLSGNRGAYEQYF

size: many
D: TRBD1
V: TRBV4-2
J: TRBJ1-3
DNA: TGTGCCAGCAGCCGAGAGACAGGGGTTAAAAACACCATATATTTT
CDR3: CASSRETGVKNTIYF

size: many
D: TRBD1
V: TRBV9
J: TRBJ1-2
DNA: TGTGCCAGCACCCCCACAGGGGCATCTGATGGCTACACCTTC
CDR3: CASTPTGASDGYTF

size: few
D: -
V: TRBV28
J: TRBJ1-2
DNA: TGTGCCAGCAGTAGAGGGGGACACTCGATTGGCTACACCTTC
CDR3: CASSRGGHSIGYTF

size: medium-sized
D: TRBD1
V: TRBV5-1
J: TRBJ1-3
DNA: TGCGCCAGCAGCGCACAAGGACAGGGCTCTGGAAACACCATATATTTT
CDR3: CASSAQGQGSGNTIYF

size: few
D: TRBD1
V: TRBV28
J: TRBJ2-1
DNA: TGTGCCAGCAGTTTGGTCTACACCTGGGACAGGGAAGCCGGGGGTGGCTCCTACAATGAGCAGTTCTTC
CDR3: CASSLVYTWDREAGGGSYNEQFF

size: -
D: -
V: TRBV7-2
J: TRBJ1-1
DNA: TGTGCCAGCAGCCAAGGTGGGGGGGCGTACACTGAAGCTTTCTTT
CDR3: CASSQGGGAYTEAFF

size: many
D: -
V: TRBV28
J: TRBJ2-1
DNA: TGTGCCAGCAGTTTAGGGAGAAACAATGAGCAGTTCTTC
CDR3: CASSLGRNNEQFF